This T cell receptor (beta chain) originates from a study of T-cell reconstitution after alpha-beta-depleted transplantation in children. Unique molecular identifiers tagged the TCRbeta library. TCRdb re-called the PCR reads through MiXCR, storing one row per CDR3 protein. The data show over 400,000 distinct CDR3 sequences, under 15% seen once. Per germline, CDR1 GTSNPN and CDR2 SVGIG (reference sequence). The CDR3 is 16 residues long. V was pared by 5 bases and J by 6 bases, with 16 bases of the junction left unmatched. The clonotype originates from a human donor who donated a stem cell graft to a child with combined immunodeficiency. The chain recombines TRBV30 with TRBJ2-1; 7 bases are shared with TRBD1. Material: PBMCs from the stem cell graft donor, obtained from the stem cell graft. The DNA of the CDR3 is TGTGCCTGGGACTTAGGTAGAACAGGGGAAGGCAATGAGCAGTTCTTC. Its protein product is CAWDLGRTGEGNEQFF.